What follows describes a single T cell receptor (beta chain). V gave up 0 bases and J gave up 11 bases, with 13 bases separating them. The CDR3 is 14 amino acids. In germline, CDR1 is MGHRA, CDR2 YSYEKL. These data are taken from a study of blood T cells in healthy people across ages. Combining a sample-barcoded 5' primer with a J-beta primer mix, a second PCR ran for about 6 to 11 cycles. TCRdb re-analysed the 5' RACE reads in MiXCR, keeping a single row per CDR3 protein. In the table there are more than 600,000 distinct CDR3 sequences, approximately 25% of which are singletons. The same specimen was also included in a second study, on T cells of mothers and their children.

V and J are TRBV4-1 and TRBJ2-2; no firm D call. Sequencing used blood. This clonotype originated in a boy between 10 and 17 years old in good health. In DNA, the CDR3 is TGCGCCAGCAGCCAAGATGATTGGGCCTTTGAGCTGTTTTTT. Its protein product is CASSQDDWAFELFF.